This is a list of T cell receptor beta chains from one sample in a study of blood T cell repertoires in COVID-19. The protocol was immunoSEQ multiplex PCR, while the TCRdb copy is restricted to in-frame clones and leaves out a portion. Here the sample spans a few hundred thousand clones, around 87% being singletons. Source material: peripheral blood. The receptors were sampled from a woman aged 45-59 years who had recovered from COVID-19. Each CDR3 is given with its conserved first and last residue. A D gene is named only where the DNA matches it firmly. The size entry is marked missing in some rows and otherwise reads once, few, many or a size class.

D	size	V	length	J	DNA	CDR3
-	-	TRBV6-5	14	TRBJ1-1	TGTGCCAGCAGTCGTAAACAGTTCAACACTGAAGCTTTCTTT	CASSRKQFNTEAFF
TRBD2	-	TRBV28	14	TRBJ2-4	TGTGCCAGCAACAGAGCGGGAGAGGGTTACATTCAGTACTTC	CASNRAGEGYIQYF
TRBD1	-	TRBV30	15	TRBJ1-2	TGTGCCTGGACCATTATGAGGACAGGGAGCTATGGCTACACCTTC	CAWTIMRTGSYGYTF
-	few	TRBV10-3	13	TRBJ1-1	TGTGCCATCAGAGGGGGGGTCGGGGGTGAAGCTTTCTTT	CAIRGGVGGEAFF
-	-	TRBV11-3	13	TRBJ2-1	TGTGCCAGCAGCTTAGATCGGAGGGATGAGCAGTTCTTC	CASSLDRRDEQFF
-	-	TRBV9	15	TRBJ1-1	TGTGCCAGCAGCGTAGGTGGACAGCTAGGGACTGAAGCTTTCTTT	CASSVGGQLGTEAFF
TRBD1	-	TRBV10-3	15	TRBJ1-2	TGTGCCATCAGTGAGGCGGACAGGGGGAACTATGGCTACACCTTC	CAISEADRGNYGYTF
-	once	TRBV27	18	TRBJ2-7	TGTGCCAGCAGTTTACTCGGGAGGAATCTCCAGGGGTTACACGAGCAGTACTTC	CASSLLGRNLQGLHEQYF
TRBD1	-	TRBV5-6	14	TRBJ2-7	TGTGCCAGCAGCTTCGGGACAGGGTGGTACGAGCAGTACTTC	CASSFGTGWYEQYF
-	-	TRBV28	17	TRBJ1-1	TGTGCCAGCAGCACCCAACGAGATAGCCCGGGGAACACTGAAGCTTTCTTT	CASSTQRDSPGNTEAFF
-	-	TRBV30	13	TRBJ1-1	TGTGCCTGGGGGGCCCAGTTGAACACTGAAGCTTTCTTT	CAWGAQLNTEAFF
-	-	TRBV3-1/TRBV3-2	15	TRBJ2-5	TGTGCCAGCAGCCAAGTCAGGGGGGTGGGAGAGACCCAGTACTTC	CASSQVRGVGETQYF
-	once	TRBV6-5	12	TRBJ2-2	TGTGCCAGCAGCCTATTCACCGGGGAGCTGTTTTTT	CASSLFTGELFF
TRBD1	-	TRBV10-3	14	TRBJ1-2	TGTGCCATGGGACAGGGGGCCGACCAGGGAGGCTACACCTTC	CAMGQGADQGGYTF
-	-	TRBV7-8	15	TRBJ2-3	TGTGCCAGCAGCTTGAGTTTCCATCGAGCAGATACGCAGTATTTT	CASSLSFHRADTQYF
-	-	TRBV5-6	14	TRBJ1-1	TGTGCCAGCAGCCACTGGGGGCCGAGAACTGAAGCTTTCTTT	CASSHWGPRTEAFF
TRBD2	few	TRBV3-1/TRBV3-2	22	TRBJ2-3	TGTGCCAGCAGCCAAAAACCCCTCCCGGGACTAGCGGGAGGCGCGAGGACAGATACGCAGTATTTT	CASSQKPLPGLAGGARTDTQYF
TRBD2	-	TRBV19	14	TRBJ2-5	TGTGCCAGTAGGTCTAGCGGGGGTCAAGAGACCCAGTACTTC	CASRSSGGQETQYF
-	-	TRBV6-5	14	TRBJ2-3	TGTGCCAGCAGCGCCGGCGGGGGCACAGATACGCAGTATTTT	CASSAGGGTDTQYF
TRBD2	-	TRBV3-1/TRBV3-2	19	TRBJ2-2	TGTGCCAGCAGCCCCTTTCTGATTATGGCCGGGGGGGCGGCCGGGGAGCTGTTTTTT	CASSPFLIMAGGAAGELFF
-	once	TRBV29-1	12	TRBJ2-7	TGCAGCGTTGAAAGGGGTACCTACGAGCAGTACTTC	CSVERGTYEQYF
TRBD1	-	TRBV4-1	16	TRBJ1-4	TGCGCCAGCAGCCCGGGGGCGAGGGGGCGCTTTGAAAAACTGTTTTTT	CASSPGARGRFEKLFF
TRBD2	many	TRBV5-1	16	TRBJ2-7	TGCGCCAGCAGCTTAGATTTTGGCGGGGGAGCCTACGAGCAGTACTTC	CASSLDFGGGAYEQYF
TRBD2	-	TRBV29-1	16	TRBJ2-5	TGCAGCGCCGTGCGCCCACTAGCGGGGGGGGATGAGACCCAGTACTTC	CSAVRPLAGGDETQYF
-	-	TRBV6-5	13	TRBJ2-1	TGTGCGGTGCAGCGGACTACCTACAATGAGCAGTTCTTC	CAVQRTTYNEQFF
-	-	TRBV9	15	TRBJ2-5	TGTGCCAGCAGCCCTGTCCCGGGTTTCCAAGAGACCCAGTACTTC	CASSPVPGFQETQYF
TRBD2	-	TRBV6-2/TRBV6-3	13	TRBJ2-5	TGTGCCAGCAGTCGTGGACTAGCGGGCGCCCTTTACTTC	CASSRGLAGALYF
TRBD1	-	TRBV7-9	14	TRBJ1-4	TGTGCCAGCAGCTTAGGACAGGGCGGTGAAAAACTGTTTTTT	CASSLGQGGEKLFF
-	-	TRBV5-4	13	TRBJ1-3	TGTGCCAGCAGCCCCGAGACAGGAAACACCATATATTTT	CASSPETGNTIYF
TRBD2	-	TRBV10-2	15	TRBJ2-7	TGCGCCAGCAGCTCACTTGGCCGCGGGAGATACGAGCAGTACTTC	CASSSLGRGRYEQYF
TRBD2	-	TRBV19	15	TRBJ2-7	TGTGCCAGTAGTATGGGAGGGTCCCTATTCTACGAGCAGTACTTC	CASSMGGSLFYEQYF
-	-	TRBV5-6	18	TRBJ2-1	TGTGCCAGCAGCTTAGGCAGAAGCAGGGACACTACCTACAATGAGCAGTTCTTC	CASSLGRSRDTTYNEQFF
TRBD1	few	TRBV7-7	15	TRBJ2-5	TGTGCTAGCAGCTTAGGGACAGGGGAGGAAGAGACCCAGTACTTC	CASSLGTGEEETQYF
TRBD2	-	TRBV5-1	16	TRBJ2-3	TGCGCCAGCAGCGACGGACTAGTGGGGGTCACAGATACGCAGTATTTT	CASSDGLVGVTDTQYF
TRBD1	-	TRBV30	12	TRBJ1-6	TGTGCCTGGAACAGGGGGAATTCACCCCTCCACTTT	CAWNRGNSPLHF
-	-	TRBV3-1/TRBV3-2	14	TRBJ1-2	TGTGCCAGCAGCCAAGGGCTCCTTTCGCAATTTTACACCTTC	CASSQGLLSQFYTF
-	-	TRBV9	13	TRBJ1-1	TGTGCCAGCAGCCCTGCTCCGGGGTCTGAAGCTTTCTTT	CASSPAPGSEAFF
TRBD2	-	TRBV7-6	16	TRBJ2-5	TGTGCCAGCGGCGATCGACTAGCGGGGGGTCAAGAGACCCAGTACTTC	CASGDRLAGGQETQYF
TRBD2	-	TRBV3-1/TRBV3-2	14	TRBJ2-2	TGTGCCAGCGCCAGTGGGGGGGACACCGGGGAGCTGTTTTTT	CASASGGDTGELFF
TRBD1	-	TRBV28	17	TRBJ1-5	TGTGCCAGCAGTTCTATCACGACAGGGCTGGGGGATCAGCCCCAGCATTTT	CASSSITTGLGDQPQHF
-	-	TRBV4-2	17	TRBJ1-2	TGTGCCAGCAGCCAAGACTGGAGTCCAGTAACATCTTATGGCTACACCTTC	CASSQDWSPVTSYGYTF
TRBD1	once	TRBV28	15	TRBJ1-2	TGTGCCAGCAGGGAACAGGGGGCGCGTGGCTATGGCTACACCTTC	CASREQGARGYGYTF
-	-	TRBV10-3	17	TRBJ2-5	TGTGCCATCAGCCATACAGGGAGGGGAAGCAAGTGGGAGACCCAGTACTTC	CAISHTGRGSKWETQYF
-	few	TRBV3-1/TRBV3-2	11	TRBJ2-5	TGTGCCAGCAGCTTCGCCGGGGCCCAGTACTTC	CASSFAGAQYF
TRBD1	-	TRBV5-8	14	TRBJ1-5	TGTGCCAGCAGCGGAGGGACAGCTGGTCAGCCCCAGCATTTT	CASSGGTAGQPQHF
TRBD2	-	TRBV7-9	16	TRBJ2-1	TGTGCCAGCAGCTTACTCTCTAGCGGGGGGTTTAGTGAGCAGTTCTTC	CASSLLSSGGFSEQFF
-	-	TRBV1	15	TRBJ2-5	TGCACCAGCAGCCAAGATTTGGAGCGGAAAGAGACCCAGTACTTC	CTSSQDLERKETQYF
-	-	TRBV5-6	14	TRBJ1-1	TGTGCCAGCAGCTTGGGACTAAGGGACACTGAAGCTTTCTTT	CASSLGLRDTEAFF
TRBD1	-	TRBV13	14	TRBJ1-3	TGTGCCAGCAGGGAAGGGACAGGAAGAAACACCATATATTTT	CASREGTGRNTIYF